This is a list of T cell receptor beta chains from one sample in a study of shared clonotypes between healthy human individuals. The data were produced by immunoSEQ multiplex PCR, yet TCRdb's version contains in-frame clones alone and is incomplete. The sample contains 750,000 to 1,000,000 clones, 85% to 95% of which appear only once. The sample was naive CD8+ T cells sorted from blood. The receptor set was obtained from a man under 40 in good health. Both conserved end residues are part of each CDR3. D genes are given only for firm matches. Expanded clones are given a class, and other clones once, few, many or no size at all.

CASKRGGEAFF	TGTGCCAGTAAAAGAGGGGGTGAAGCTTTCTTT	-	TRBV19	TRBJ1-1	-
CASSVGGFTEAFF	TGTGCCAGCAGCGTAGGGGGGTTTACTGAAGCTTTCTTT	-	TRBV9	TRBJ1-1	-
CAWSGSSSYNEQFF	TGTGCCTGGAGTGGTTCAAGCTCCTACAATGAGCAGTTCTTC	-	TRBV30	TRBJ2-1	-
CASSFRSPRELFF	TGTGCCAGCAGTTTTCGGTCCCCGAGGGAGCTGTTTTTT	-	TRBV27	TRBJ2-2	-
CASSPSGNEQFF	TGTGCCAGCAGCCCCTCGGGCAATGAGCAGTTCTTC	-	TRBV7-2	TRBJ2-1	-
CASSLGGSVPYEQYF	TGTGCCAGCAGTTTAGGCGGGAGCGTTCCCTACGAGCAGTACTTC	TRBD2	TRBV28	TRBJ2-7	-
CASSLGSTYEQYF	TGTGCCAGCAGTCTGGGATCCACCTACGAGCAGTACTTC	-	TRBV27	TRBJ2-7	-
CASSRRDSENQPQHF	TGTGCCAGCAGTAGGCGGGACAGTGAAAATCAGCCCCAGCATTTT	TRBD1	TRBV6-1	TRBJ1-5	-
CASSSQGAGELFF	TGTGCCAGCAGTTCACAGGGGGCCGGGGAGCTGTTTTTT	TRBD1	TRBV6-1	TRBJ2-2	once
CASSRGNEKLFF	TGCGCCAGCAGTAGGGGGAATGAAAAACTGTTTTTT	-	TRBV10-2	TRBJ1-4	-
CASSPTGANTGELFF	TGTGCCAGCAGCCCGACAGGGGCGAACACCGGGGAGCTGTTTTTT	TRBD1	TRBV9	TRBJ2-2	-
CASSREGEQFF	TGTGCCAGCAGCCGGGAGGGTGAGCAGTTCTTC	TRBD2	TRBV5-6	TRBJ2-1	-
CASSSTTRTSGNAYNEQFF	TGTGCCAGCAGCTCCACCACTCGGACTAGCGGGAATGCCTACAATGAGCAGTTCTTC	TRBD2	TRBV7-9	TRBJ2-1	-
CASSTEDSQETQYF	TGTGCCAGCAGCACCGAGGACAGCCAAGAGACCCAGTACTTC	-	TRBV7-8	TRBJ2-5	-
CASSTTRSVDTQYF	TGTGCCAGCAGCACGACTAGGAGTGTCGATACGCAGTATTTT	-	TRBV7-9	TRBJ2-3	-
CASSYFTGGSYEQYF	TGTGCCAGCAGTTACTTTACAGGGGGGTCCTACGAGCAGTACTTC	TRBD1	TRBV6-5	TRBJ2-7	-
CASSGMGTDGYGYTF	TGTGCCAGCAGTGGGATGGGGACTGATGGATATGGCTACACCTTC	-	TRBV25-1	TRBJ1-2	once
CSVRGQGVYEQYF	TGCAGCGTCCGAGGACAGGGGGTCTACGAGCAGTACTTC	TRBD1	TRBV29-1	TRBJ2-7	-
CASSSPSAAGEQYF	TGTGCCAGCAGCTCCCCTTCAGCGGCGGGGGAGCAGTACTTC	-	TRBV11-3	TRBJ2-7	-
CASSQGPRYTDTQYF	TGCGCCAGCAGCCAAGGGCCGCGATACACAGATACGCAGTATTTT	-	TRBV4-1	TRBJ2-3	-
CASSTPQVVWNQPQHF	TGTGCCAGCAGCACACCACAGGTGGTCTGGAATCAGCCCCAGCATTTT	-	TRBV21-1	TRBJ1-5	-
CASSLRDRVYEQYF	TGTGCCAGCAGTTTACGGGACAGGGTCTACGAGCAGTACTTC	TRBD1	TRBV28	TRBJ2-7	-
CASSYWSGTSEHEQYF	TGTGCCAGCAGTTACTGGAGCGGGACTAGCGAGCACGAGCAGTACTTC	TRBD2	TRBV6-5	TRBJ2-7	-
CASSPPRAGNYEQYF	TGTGCCAGCAGTCCCCCCCGAGCGGGGAACTACGAGCAGTACTTC	TRBD2	TRBV7-9	TRBJ2-7	-
CASHQAGTADTQYF	TGTGCCAGTCACCAGGCGGGTACAGCAGATACGCAGTATTTT	-	TRBV11-2	TRBJ2-3	-
CASSTPEGHGELFF	TGTGCCAGCAGTACCCCAGAGGGCCACGGGGAGCTGTTTTTT	-	TRBV27	TRBJ2-2	once
CASSLLVNAGVWNNEQFF	TGTGCCAGCAGTTTATTGGTTAATGCGGGAGTCTGGAACAATGAGCAGTTCTTC	TRBD2	TRBV28	TRBJ2-1	-
CACQTLGGYEQYF	TGTGCCTGTCAAACGCTGGGGGGATACGAGCAGTACTTC	-	TRBV30	TRBJ2-7	few
CASRYRDRENEQYF	TGTGCCAGCAGATACCGGGACAGGGAAAATGAGCAGTACTTC	TRBD1	TRBV28	TRBJ2-7	-
CASLDTRTGDTSGYTF	TGTGCCAGCCTGGACACGAGGACAGGGGACACTAGTGGCTACACCTTC	TRBD1	TRBV2	TRBJ1-2	once
CASSPGDYQPQHF	TGTGCCAGCAGTCCGGGTGATTACCAGCCCCAGCATTTT	-	TRBV25-1	TRBJ1-5	-
CASRPGGSYEQYF	TGTGCCAGCCGTCCTGGGGGCTCCTACGAGCAGTACTTC	-	TRBV7-9	TRBJ2-7	-
CASSLSLVDTQYF	TGTGCCAGCAGTTTATCACTCGTGGATACGCAGTATTTT	-	TRBV27	TRBJ2-3	-
CAISFSSRGGVSSTDTQYF	TGTGCCATCAGTTTCTCCTCTAGGGGTGGGGTTTCTAGCACAGATACGCAGTATTTT	-	TRBV10-3	TRBJ2-3	-
CASSPGLGKTQYF	TGTGCCAGCAGTCCGGGACTAGGAAAGACCCAGTACTTC	TRBD2	TRBV7-8	TRBJ2-5	-
CASSPSGESQYF	TGTGCCAGCAGCCCATCAGGAGAATCGCAGTATTTT	-	TRBV5-6	TRBJ2-3	-
CASSLEIQSNTEAFF	TGTGCCAGCAGTTTGGAGATACAATCGAACACTGAAGCTTTCTTT	-	TRBV28	TRBJ1-1	-